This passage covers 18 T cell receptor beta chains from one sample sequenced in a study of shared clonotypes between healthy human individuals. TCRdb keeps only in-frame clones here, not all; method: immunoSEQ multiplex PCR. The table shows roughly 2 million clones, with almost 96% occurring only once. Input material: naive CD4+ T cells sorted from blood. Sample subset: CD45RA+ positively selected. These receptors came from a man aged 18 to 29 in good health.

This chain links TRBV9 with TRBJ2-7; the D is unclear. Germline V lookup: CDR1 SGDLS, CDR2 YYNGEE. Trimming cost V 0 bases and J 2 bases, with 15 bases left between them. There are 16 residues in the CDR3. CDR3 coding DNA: TGTGCCAGCAGCGTAGCTTCCGGGCATGGCCCCTACGAGCAGTACTTC. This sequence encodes CASSVASGHGPYEQYF.

CDR3 nucleotides: TGCAGCGTTGAAGTCCCCTGGGGGGGGCTCTATGGCTACACCTTC. Translated, it gives CSVEVPWGGLYGYTF. V is TRBV29-1 and J is TRBJ1-2, with D tentatively TRBD1 (6 bases). The germline V gene has CDR1 SQVTM and CDR2 ANQGSEA. The V end was cut by 1 base, the J end by 4 bases, with 16 bases between. This CDR3 has 15 amino acids.

The CDR3 region has the DNA TGTGCCAGCAGTGGGACAAAAGAGACCCAGTACTTC. Protein: CASSGTKETQYF. V usage is TRBV6-6 and J usage is TRBJ2-5; the D gene is possibly TRBD1 (6 bases). The germline V gene encodes CDR1 MNHNY and CDR2 SVGAGI (reference sequence). CDR3 length: 12 amino acids. V was pared by 5 bases and J by 3 bases, with 7 bases between.

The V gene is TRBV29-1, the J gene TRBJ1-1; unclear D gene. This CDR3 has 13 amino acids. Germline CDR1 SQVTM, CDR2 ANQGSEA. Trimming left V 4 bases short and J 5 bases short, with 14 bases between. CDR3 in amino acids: CSVGDGVGTEAFF. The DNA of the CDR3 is TGCAGCGTTGGTGACGGGGTGGGGACTGAAGCTTTCTTT.

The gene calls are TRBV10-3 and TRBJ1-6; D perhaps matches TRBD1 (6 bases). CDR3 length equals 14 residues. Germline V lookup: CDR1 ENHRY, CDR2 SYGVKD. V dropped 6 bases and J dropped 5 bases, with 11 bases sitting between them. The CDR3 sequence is CAISLGQDNSPLHF. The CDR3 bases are TGTGCCATCAGCTTGGGACAAGATAATTCACCCCTCCACTTT.

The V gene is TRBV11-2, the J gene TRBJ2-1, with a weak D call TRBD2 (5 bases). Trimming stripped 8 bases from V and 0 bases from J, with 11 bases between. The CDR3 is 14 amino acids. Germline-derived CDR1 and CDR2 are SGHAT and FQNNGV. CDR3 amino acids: CASVTGSSYNEQFF. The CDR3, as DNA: TGTGCCAGCGTTACGGGAAGCTCCTACAATGAGCAGTTCTTC. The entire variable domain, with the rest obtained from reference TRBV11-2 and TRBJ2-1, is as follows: EAGVAQSPRYKIIEKRQSVAFWCNPISGHATLYWYQQILGQGPKLLIQFQNNGVVDDSQLPKDRFSAERLKGVDSTLKIQPAKLEDSAVYLCASVTGSSYNEQFFGPGTRLTVL.

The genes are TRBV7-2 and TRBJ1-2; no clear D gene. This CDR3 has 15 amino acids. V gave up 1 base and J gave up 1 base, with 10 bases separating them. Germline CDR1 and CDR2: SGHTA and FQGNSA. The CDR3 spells CASSLEPANNYGYTF. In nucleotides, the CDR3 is TGTGCCAGCAGCTTAGAGCCAGCTAATAACTATGGCTACACCTTC. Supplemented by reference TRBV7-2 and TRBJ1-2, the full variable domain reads GAGVSQSPSNKVTEKGKDVELRCDPISGHTALYWYRQSLGQGLEFLIYFQGNSAPDKSGLPSDRFSAERTGGSVSTLTIQRTQQEDSAVYLCASSLEPANNYGYTFGSGTRLTVV.

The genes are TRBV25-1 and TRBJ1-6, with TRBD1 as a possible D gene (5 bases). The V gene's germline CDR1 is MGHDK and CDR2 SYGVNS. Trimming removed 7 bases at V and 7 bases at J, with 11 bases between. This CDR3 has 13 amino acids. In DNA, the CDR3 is TGTGCCAGCACCCGGGACGGAAATTCACCCCTCCACTTT. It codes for CASTRDGNSPLHF.

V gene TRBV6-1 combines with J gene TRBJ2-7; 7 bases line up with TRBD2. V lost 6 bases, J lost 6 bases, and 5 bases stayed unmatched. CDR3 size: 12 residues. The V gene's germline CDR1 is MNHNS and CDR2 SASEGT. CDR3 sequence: CASRKRETEQYF. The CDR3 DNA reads TGTGCCAGCAGAAAGCGGGAAACCGAGCAGTACTTC.

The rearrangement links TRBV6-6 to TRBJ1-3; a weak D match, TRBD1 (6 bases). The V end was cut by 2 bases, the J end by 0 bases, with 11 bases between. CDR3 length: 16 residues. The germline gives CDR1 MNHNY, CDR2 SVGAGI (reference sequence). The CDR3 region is CASSYTGQLSGNTIYF. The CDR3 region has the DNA TGTGCCAGCAGTTACACAGGGCAACTCTCTGGAAACACCATATATTTT.

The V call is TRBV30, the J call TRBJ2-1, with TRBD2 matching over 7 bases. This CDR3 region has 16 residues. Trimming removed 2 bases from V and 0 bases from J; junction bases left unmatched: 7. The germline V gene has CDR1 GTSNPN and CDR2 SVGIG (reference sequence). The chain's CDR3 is CAWSLAVLSSYNEQFF. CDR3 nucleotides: TGTGCCTGGAGTCTAGCGGTTCTTAGCTCCTACAATGAGCAGTTCTTC. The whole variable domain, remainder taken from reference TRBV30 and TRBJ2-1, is SQTIHQWPATLVQPVGSPLSLECTVEGTSNPNLYWYRQAAGRGLQLLFYSVGIGQISSEVPQNLSASRPQDRQFILSSKKLLLSDSGFYLCAWSLAVLSSYNEQFFGPGTRLTVL.

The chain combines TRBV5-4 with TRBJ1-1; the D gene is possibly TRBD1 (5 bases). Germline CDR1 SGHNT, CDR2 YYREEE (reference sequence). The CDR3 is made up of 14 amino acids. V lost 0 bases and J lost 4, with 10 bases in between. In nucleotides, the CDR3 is TGTGCCAGCAGCTTGGGACAGTCCGTCACTGAAGCTTTCTTT. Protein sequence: CASSLGQSVTEAFF.

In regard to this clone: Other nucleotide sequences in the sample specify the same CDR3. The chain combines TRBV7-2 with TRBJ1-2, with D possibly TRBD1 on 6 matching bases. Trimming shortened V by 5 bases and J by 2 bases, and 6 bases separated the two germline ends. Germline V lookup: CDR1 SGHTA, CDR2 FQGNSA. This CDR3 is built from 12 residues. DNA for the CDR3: TGTGCCAGCAGCACAGGGAACTATGGCTACACCTTC. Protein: CASSTGNYGYTF. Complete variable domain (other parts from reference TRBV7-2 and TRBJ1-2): GAGVSQSPSNKVTEKGKDVELRCDPISGHTALYWYRQSLGQGLEFLIYFQGNSAPDKSGLPSDRFSAERTGGSVSTLTIQRTQQEDSAVYLCASSTGNYGYTFGSGTRLTVV.

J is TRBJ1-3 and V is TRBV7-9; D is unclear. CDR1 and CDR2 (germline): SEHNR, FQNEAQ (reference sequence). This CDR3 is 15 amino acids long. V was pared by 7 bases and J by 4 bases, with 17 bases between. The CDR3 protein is CASTATGTLGNTIYF. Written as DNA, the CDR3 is TGTGCCAGCACTGCCACCGGAACGCTCGGAAACACCATATATTTT. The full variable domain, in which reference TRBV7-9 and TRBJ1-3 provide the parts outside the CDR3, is DTGVSQNPRHKITKRGQNVTFRCDPISEHNRLYWYRQTLGQGPEFLTYFQNEAQLEKSRLLSDRFSAERPKGSFSTLEIQRTEQGDSAMYLCASTATGTLGNTIYFGEGSWLTVV.

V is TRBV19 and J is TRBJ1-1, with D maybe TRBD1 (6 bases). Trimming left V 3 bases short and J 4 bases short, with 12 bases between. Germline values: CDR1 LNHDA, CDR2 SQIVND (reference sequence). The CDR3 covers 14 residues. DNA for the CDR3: TGTGCCAGTAGTATCAGTAGAGGGGGCACTGAAGCTTTCTTT. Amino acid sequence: CASSISRGGTEAFF.

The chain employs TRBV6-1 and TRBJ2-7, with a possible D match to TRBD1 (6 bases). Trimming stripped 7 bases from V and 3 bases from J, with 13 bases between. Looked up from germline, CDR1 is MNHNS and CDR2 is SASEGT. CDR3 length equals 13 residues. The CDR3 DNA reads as TGTGCCAGCATTGTTTCAGGGGTCTACGAGCAGTACTTC. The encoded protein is CASIVSGVYEQYF.

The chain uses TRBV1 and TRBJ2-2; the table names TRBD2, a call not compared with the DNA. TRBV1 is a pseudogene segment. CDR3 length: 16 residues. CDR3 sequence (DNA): TGCACCAGCAGCCACCTGAGGAGGGATATCGTCGGGGAGCTGTTTTTT. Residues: CTSSHLRRDIVGELFF.

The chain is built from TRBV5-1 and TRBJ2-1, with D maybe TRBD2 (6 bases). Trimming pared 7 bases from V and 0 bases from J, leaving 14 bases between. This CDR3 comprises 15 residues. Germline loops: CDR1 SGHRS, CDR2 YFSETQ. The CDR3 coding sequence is TGCGCCAGCGGACCTGGGGGGTTCTCCTACAATGAGCAGTTCTTC. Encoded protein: CASGPGGFSYNEQFF. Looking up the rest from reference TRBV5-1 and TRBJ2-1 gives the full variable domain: KAGVTQTPRYLIKTRGQQVTLSCSPISGHRSVSWYQQTPGQGLQFLFEYFSETQRNKGNFPGRFSGRQFSNSRSEMNVSTLELGDSALYLCASGPGGFSYNEQFFGPGTRLTVL.